This T cell receptor beta chain was sequenced during a study of blood T cells in healthy people across ages. Alongside a J-beta primer mix, a sample-barcoded 5' primer served in a second PCR lasting about 7 to 11 cycles. TCRdb reprocessed the 5' RACE reads with MiXCR, giving one entry per CDR3 protein. This sample has more than 750,000 distinct CDR3 sequences, with just under 30% found just once. Trimming took off 3 bases at V and 9 bases at J, with 15 bases between the two ends. From germline, CDR1 is DFQATT and CDR2 SNEGSKA (reference sequence). The CDR3 is 14 amino acids. This clonotype was found a few times. Antigen specificity is unknown. General study results and limits: Naive CD4+ cells and diversity were both higher in long-lived donors than in aged donors.

The same sample was also studied in work on T cells of mothers and their children.

The gene calls are TRBV20-1 and TRBJ1-6; D perhaps matches TRBD1 (5 bases). Sequencing was performed on blood. This clonotype originated in a woman aged 40 to 55 in good health. The CDR3 sequence is CSARRDASGSPLHF. The CDR3 DNA reads as TGCAGTGCTAGGAGGGACGCGTCGGGTTCACCCCTCCACTTT.